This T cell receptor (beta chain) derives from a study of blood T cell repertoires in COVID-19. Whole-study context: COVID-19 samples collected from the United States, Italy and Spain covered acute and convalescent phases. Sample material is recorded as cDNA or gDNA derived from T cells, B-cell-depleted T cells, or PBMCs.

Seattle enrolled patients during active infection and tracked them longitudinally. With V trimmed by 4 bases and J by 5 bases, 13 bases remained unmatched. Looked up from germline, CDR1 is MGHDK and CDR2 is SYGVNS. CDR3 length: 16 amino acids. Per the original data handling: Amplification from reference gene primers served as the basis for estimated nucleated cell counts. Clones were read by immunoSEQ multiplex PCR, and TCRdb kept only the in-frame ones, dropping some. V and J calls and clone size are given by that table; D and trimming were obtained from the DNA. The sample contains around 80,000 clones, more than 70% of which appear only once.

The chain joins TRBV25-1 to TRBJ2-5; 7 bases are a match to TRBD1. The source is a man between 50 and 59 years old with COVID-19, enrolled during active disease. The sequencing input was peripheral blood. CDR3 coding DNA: TGTGCCAGCAGTGGACGATGGGGACAGACCGTTGAGACCCAGTACTTC. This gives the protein CASSGRWGQTVETQYF.